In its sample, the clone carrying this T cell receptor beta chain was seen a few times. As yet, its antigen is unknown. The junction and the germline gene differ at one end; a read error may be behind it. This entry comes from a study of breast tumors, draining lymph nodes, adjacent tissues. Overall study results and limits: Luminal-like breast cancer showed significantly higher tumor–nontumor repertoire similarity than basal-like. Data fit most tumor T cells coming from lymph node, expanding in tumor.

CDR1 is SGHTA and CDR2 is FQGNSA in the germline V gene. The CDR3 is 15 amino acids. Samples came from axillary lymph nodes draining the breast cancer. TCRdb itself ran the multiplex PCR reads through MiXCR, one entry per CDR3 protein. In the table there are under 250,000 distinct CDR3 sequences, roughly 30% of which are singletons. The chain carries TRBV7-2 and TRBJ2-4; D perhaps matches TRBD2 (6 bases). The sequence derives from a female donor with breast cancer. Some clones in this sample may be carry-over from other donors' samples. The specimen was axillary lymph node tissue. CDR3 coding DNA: TGTGCCAGCAGCCAGAATCCCGGGACTTCCGAAATTCAGCACTTC. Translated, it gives CASSQNPGTSEIQHF.